The rows below give T cell receptor beta chains drawn from one sample of a study of glioma-infiltrating T cells. Each CDR3 protein is one row after TCRdb ran MiXCR on the multiplex PCR reads. The table lists about 130,000 distinct CDR3 sequences, around a quarter of them singletons. The specimen sequenced was glioma tissue, nonneoplastic brain tissue, or PBMCs (not recorded which). The receptors here all came from a human donor with low-grade glioma or glioblastoma, undergoing nonglioma brain surgery, or in good health (not recorded which). Both conserved end residues are part of each CDR3. Not every row has a clone size; where given, it reads once, few, many or a size class.

NA | 12 | TRBV7-2 | CASSPSAEKLFF
few | 15 | TRBV7-3 | CASSFFGGSTDTQYF
many | 16 | TRBV6-1 | CATLSFFGQGYNEQFF
many | 15 | TRBV27 | CASSSLGTEQETQYF
NA | 15 | TRBV7-9 | CASSANRGSNTEAFF
NA | 13 | TRBV5-1 | CASSTSSGNTIYF
medium-sized | 17 | TRBV28 | CASSLHGQGRHTDTQYF
NA | 14 | TRBV5-5 | CASSLVGPQETQYF
NA | 13 | TRBV9 | CASSVGGGQPQHF
few | 14 | TRBV6-6 | CASSYPHRQETQYF
NA | 13 | TRBV28 | CASTLWRGETQYF
few | 12 | TRBV2 | CASSEVGPEQFF
few | 13 | TRBV6-4 | CASSAAANTEAFF
few | 16 | TRBV28 | CASRPSSRGTYTEAFF
few | 16 | TRBV20-1 | CSARDDRGQVGETQYF
NA | 13 | TRBV7-7 | CASSHNRPDTQYF
few | 15 | TRBV7-9 | CASSLDRTMRTEAFF
few | 12 | TRBV29-1 | CSVERGDTEAFF
NA | 16 | TRBV7-2 | CASSLVASSAVETQYF
many | 14 | TRBV7-2 | CASSFKPPGNTIYF
many | 15 | TRBV20-1 | CSARGGQGTTDTQYF
NA | 14 | TRBV4-2 | CASSQGGSGQPQHF
many | 13 | TRBV27 | CASSLYRVNEQFF
many | 15 | TRBV20-1 | CSARDQAGGNQPQHF
NA | 16 | TRBV7-9 | CASSPLAGSSYNEQFF
NA | 16 | TRBV12-3/TRBV12-4 | CASSPHRADFQETQYF
NA | 14 | TRBV6-1 | CASSTRQGNTEAFF
NA | 15 | TRBV5-3 | CAISRGSSGANVLTF
many | 15 | TRBV6-1 | CASSLGRKAGNTIYF